This record covers a single TCR beta chain. This record belongs to a study of blood T cell repertoires in COVID-19. About the research overall: There were acute and convalescent COVID-19 samples, and they came from the United States, Italy and Spain.

Authors' methods: Estimation of nucleated cell counts relied on the amplification of reference gene primers. This table comes from immunoSEQ multiplex PCR, and its TCRdb copy is limited to in-frame clones, with some not included. V and J calls and clone size are those listed in that table; D and trimming were worked out from the DNA. This table holds about 200,000 clones, around 80% found once. This study enrolled people aged about 18 to 100 from 24 US geographic areas. V was trimmed by 0 bases and J by 1 base, leaving 17 bases between them. This CDR3 is built from 19 residues. The V gene's germline CDR1 is SGHRS and CDR2 YFSETQ.

This chain uses TRBV5-1 with TRBJ2-6; possible D gene TRBD1, 6 bases. Sequenced sample: PBMCs or T cells enriched from blood (not recorded which). The TCR originated in a man aged 40-49 years who had recovered from COVID-19. Written as DNA, the CDR3 is TGCGCCAGCAGCTTGGAGGGTCCAGGGGTGTTGTCTGGGGCCAACGTCCTGACTTTC. Translating gives CASSLEGPGVLSGANVLTF.